This entry lists 21 T cell receptor beta chains sequenced from one sample in a study of blood T cell repertoires in COVID-19. Generated by immunoSEQ multiplex PCR, the TCRdb table keeps only in-frame clones and is missing some. The profile covers 250,000 to 300,000 clones, with over 75% appearing a single time and around 12% taken by the ten largest. Sequencing was carried out using peripheral blood. These receptors were obtained from a woman aged 60 to 75 with acute or convalescent COVID-19.

This rearrangement joins TRBV15 to TRBJ1-2; D ambiguous. The germline CDR1 and CDR2 sequences are LNHNV and YYDKDF (reference sequence). Trimming stripped 8 bases from V and 3 bases from J, with 10 bases between. The CDR3 spans 12 residues. The DNA of the CDR3 is TGTGCCACCTCAGGCCTCGACTATGGCTACACCTTC. Translated, it gives CATSGLDYGYTF.

This chain connects TRBV18 to TRBJ1-1; D is unclear. Deletions cut 6 bases from V and 0 bases from J, with 5 bases between. Germline V gives CDR1 KGHSH, CDR2 LQKENI. The CDR3 has 12 amino acids. CDR3 sequence: CASSQVNTEAFF. CDR3 DNA sequence: TGTGCCAGCTCCCAGGTGAACACTGAAGCTTTCTTT.

The chain couples TRBV2 to TRBJ1-2, with D unclear. CDR3 size: 14 residues. The germline V gene has CDR1 SNHLY and CDR2 FYNNEI. V was pared by 3 bases and J by 2 bases, with 10 bases between. The CDR3 loop reads CASSEGGLNYGYTF. The CDR3 DNA is TGTGCCAGCAGTGAGGGAGGGCTAAACTATGGCTACACCTTC.

The chain joins TRBV4-3 to TRBJ2-7; D perhaps matches TRBD2 (5 bases). This CDR3 is built from 16 residues. CDR1 and CDR2 from the germline V gene are LGHNA and YSLEER. V lost 1 base to trimming and J lost 0 bases, with 13 bases between them. The CDR3 region has the DNA TGCGCCAGCAGCCAAGGGCCGCTTAGCGCCTCCTACGAGCAGTACTTC. It is translated as CASSQGPLSASYEQYF.

V is TRBV4-3 and J is TRBJ2-3; 7 bases are shared with TRBD2. The V gene end was trimmed by 4 bases and the J gene end by 3 bases; junction bases not matched to a gene: 10. The CDR3 length is 16 residues. The germline V gene has CDR1 LGHNA and CDR2 YSLEER. The CDR3 DNA follows: TGCGCCAGCAGCCTACGGGCGGGAGATTCTACAGATACGCAGTATTTT. This gives the protein CASSLRAGDSTDTQYF.

The rearrangement joins TRBV19 to TRBJ1-4; TRBD1 agrees at 8 bases. J gave up 3 bases and V 7 bases, and 4 bases lay outside the gene matches. Looked up from germline, CDR1 is LNHDA and CDR2 is SQIVND (reference sequence). The CDR3 has 14 residues. CDR3 in amino acids: CASTRQGSNEKLFF. CDR3 nucleotide sequence: TGTGCCAGTACCCGACAGGGGTCTAATGAAAAACTGTTTTTT.

This chain uses TRBV5-4 with TRBJ1-1, with TRBD1 matching 10 bases. CDR1 and CDR2 (germline): SGHNT, YYREEE (reference sequence). CDR3 length: 14 residues. With 3 bases clipped from V and 6 bases from J, the junction kept 5 bases outside the gene matches. Written as DNA, the CDR3 is TGTGCCAGCAGCTCCGGGACAGGGGAGGCTGAAGCTTTCTTT. Protein: CASSSGTGEAEAFF.

The V and J genes are TRBV30 and TRBJ2-5; 10 bases map to TRBD1. V dropped 5 bases and J dropped 2; count of bases not matched to a gene: 8. CDR3 size: 15 residues. Germline CDR1 reads GTSNPN; CDR2 reads SVGIG (reference sequence). The CDR3, as DNA: TGTGCCTGGGACCTCCGGGACAGGGGACAAGAGACCCAGTACTTC. It encodes CAWDLRDRGQETQYF.

This sequence joins TRBV5-4 and TRBJ2-1, with 9 bases identical to TRBD2. Germline V CDR1 and CDR2: SGHNT, YYREEE (reference sequence). V lost 4 bases and J lost 2; bases outside the gene matches: 4. There are 15 residues in the CDR3. The CDR3 loop reads CASSVTSGAYNEQFF. CDR3 in DNA: TGTGCCAGCAGCGTGACTAGCGGAGCCTACAATGAGCAGTTCTTC.

The V and J genes are TRBV10-3 and TRBJ2-4; a weak D match, TRBD2 (6 bases). Germline V gives CDR1 ENHRY, CDR2 SYGVKD. CDR3 length: 14 residues. Trimming removed 4 bases from V and 0 bases from J, with 7 bases in between. CDR3 residues: CAISAGVAKNIQYF. The CDR3 DNA reads as TGTGCCATCAGTGCGGGGGTAGCCAAAAACATTCAGTACTTC.

The chain combines TRBV7-9 with TRBJ2-7, with a tentative D call TRBD2 (6 bases). V lost 6 bases to trimming and J lost 0 bases, with 12 bases between them. The germline CDR1 and CDR2 sequences are SEHNR and FQNEAQ (reference sequence). This CDR3 has 14 amino acids. CDR3 DNA: TGTGCCAGCAGACCCCTGACTAGCTCCTACGAGCAGTACTTC. Translation gives CASRPLTSSYEQYF.

The chain carries TRBV20-1 and TRBJ1-2; TRBD1 is a possible D gene (6 bases). This CDR3 spans 13 amino acids. CDR1 and CDR2 from the germline V gene are DFQATT and SNEGSKA (reference sequence). Trimming shortened V by 3 bases and J by 5 bases, and 13 bases separated the two germline ends. For the CDR3, the DNA is TGCAGTGCTAGTGGCAGGGGATTGTATGGCTACACCTTC. Amino acid sequence: CSASGRGLYGYTF.

The chain uses TRBV6-2 or TRBV6-3 and TRBJ1-6; 9 bases are a match to TRBD1. V was clipped by 5 bases and J by 9 bases; unmatched bases: 8. CDR1 MNHEY and CDR2 SVGEGT come from the germline V gene. The CDR3 loop spans 15 amino acids. For the CDR3, the DNA is TGTGCCAGCAGTCGGGACAGGGTGGTACCTTCACCCCTCCACTTT. This sequence encodes CASSRDRVVPSPLHF.

This chain uses TRBV2 with TRBJ2-2; perhaps TRBD2 as D (5 bases). With 6 bases removed from V and 7 bases from J, the gap between germline ends came to 18 bases. CDR1 and CDR2 (germline): SNHLY, FYNNEI. CDR3 length: 15 residues. This chain's CDR3 is CASSPRHGGFGELFF. CDR3 nucleotide sequence: TGTGCCAGCAGCCCCCGGCACGGAGGTTTCGGGGAGCTGTTTTTT.

The chain uses TRBV24-1 and TRBJ2-3, with 10 bases fitting TRBD1. The V gene end was trimmed by 5 bases and the J gene end by 4 bases; junction bases not matched to a gene: 5. The germline CDR1 and CDR2 sequences are KGHDR and SFDVKD. This CDR3 contains 15 residues. The chain's CDR3 is CATSGLTGGADTQYF. The DNA of the CDR3 is TGTGCCACCAGTGGCCTGACAGGGGGCGCAGATACGCAGTATTTT.

This chain uses TRBV7-2 with TRBJ2-2; 8 bases agree with TRBD2. V was clipped by 5 bases and J by 4 bases; unmatched bases: 9. The germline V gene has CDR1 SGHTA and CDR2 FQGNSA. The CDR3 runs to 16 residues. DNA of the CDR3: TGTGCCAGCAGCCTAGTCGGGACTAGGGGCACCGGGGAGCTGTTTTTT. Amino acids: CASSLVGTRGTGELFF.

This clone turned up a few times. The chain has TRBV29-1 and TRBJ1-2; 9 nucleotides agree with TRBD1. Trimming cost V 1 base and J 8 bases; bases outside gene matches: 8. The germline gives CDR1 SQVTM, CDR2 ANQGSEA. CDR3 length: 14 amino acids. CDR3 nucleotide sequence: TGCAGCGTTGAAGGGGGACAGGGTCCAAACGGCTACACCTTC. Translated, it gives CSVEGGQGPNGYTF.

The CDR3 nucleotides read TGTGCCAGCAGCACCTCTTCTCCCCAGGGATCGGTGGGCTACACCTTC. Its protein product is CASSTSSPQGSVGYTF. The genes are TRBV27 and TRBJ1-2, with TRBD1 as a possible D gene (5 bases). There are 16 residues in the CDR3. Germline CDR1 reads MNHEY; CDR2 reads SMNVEV (reference sequence). The V end lost 6 bases, the J end lost 8 bases, and 25 bases lay between the germline ends.

The chain carries TRBV6-5 and TRBJ1-2, with TRBD1 matching 7 bases. With 6 bases clipped from V and 7 bases from J, the junction kept 11 bases outside the gene matches. The CDR3 sequence is 14 residues long. Germline lookup yields CDR1 MNHEY and CDR2 SVGAGI. CDR3 sequence: CASRINTGASGYTF. CDR3 DNA: TGTGCCAGCAGGATCAATACAGGGGCGTCTGGCTACACCTTC.

The rearrangement links TRBV11-3 to TRBJ1-3, with TRBD1 matching 9 bases. CDR1 is SGHNT, CDR2 YENEEA, per germline. J gave up 8 bases and V 5 bases, and 10 bases lay outside the gene matches. CDR3 size: 15 residues. The CDR3 loop is CASSHRGLEGDTIYF. The DNA of the CDR3 is TGTGCCAGCAGCCACAGGGGGCTGGAAGGAGACACCATATATTTT.

This chain uses TRBV28 with TRBJ2-7; 12 bases fit TRBD2. The V gene end was trimmed by 8 bases and the J gene end by 6 bases; junction bases not matched to a gene: 5. The CDR3 is made up of 13 amino acids. The germline gives CDR1 MDHEN, CDR2 SYDVKM. Written as DNA, the CDR3 is TGTGCCAGCCGGACTAGCGGGAACCCCGAGCAGTACTTC. This encodes CASRTSGNPEQYF.